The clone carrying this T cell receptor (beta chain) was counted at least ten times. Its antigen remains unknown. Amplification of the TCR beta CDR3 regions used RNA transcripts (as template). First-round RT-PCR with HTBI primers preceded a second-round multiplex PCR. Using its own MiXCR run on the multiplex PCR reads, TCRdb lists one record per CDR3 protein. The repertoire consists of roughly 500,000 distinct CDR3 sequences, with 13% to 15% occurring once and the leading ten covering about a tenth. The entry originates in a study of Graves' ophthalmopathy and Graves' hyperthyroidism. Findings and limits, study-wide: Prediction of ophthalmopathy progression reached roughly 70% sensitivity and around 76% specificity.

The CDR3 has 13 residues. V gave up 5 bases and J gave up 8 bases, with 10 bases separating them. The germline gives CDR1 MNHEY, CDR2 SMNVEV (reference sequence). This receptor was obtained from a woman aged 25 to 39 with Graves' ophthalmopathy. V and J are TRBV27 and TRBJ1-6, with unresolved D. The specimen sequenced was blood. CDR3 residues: CASSTPGYSPLHF. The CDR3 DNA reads TGTGCCAGCAGTACCCCAGGCTATTCACCCCTCCACTTT.